Listed below are T cell receptor beta chains from one sample, sequenced in a study of blood T cell repertoires in COVID-19. Generated by immunoSEQ multiplex PCR, the TCRdb table keeps only in-frame clones and is missing some. The data contain tens of thousands of clones, 75% to 85% of them singletons. Sequenced sample: peripheral blood. Every receptor here comes from a woman aged 80 or older with acute or convalescent COVID-19. The CDR3 runs from the conserved cysteine through the conserved F or W. A D gene is named only where the DNA matches it firmly. Not all rows give a size; the values are once, few, many and, for expanded clones, a class.

V gene: TRBV2; J gene: TRBJ2-7; D gene: NA; clone size: NA; CDR3 DNA: TGTGCCAGCAGTGGGTGGGGGGACTACGAGCAGTACTTC; CDR3 protein: CASSGWGDYEQYF
V gene: TRBV21-1; J gene: TRBJ2-7; D gene: NA; clone size: NA; CDR3 DNA: TGTGCCAGCAGGCCCGCTAGCAGATACGAGCAGTACTTC; CDR3 protein: CASRPASRYEQYF
V gene: TRBV30; J gene: TRBJ2-7; D gene: NA; clone size: NA; CDR3 DNA: TGTGCCTGGAGTGTAGGGGGGGGTCTCTACGAGCAGTACTTC; CDR3 protein: CAWSVGGGLYEQYF
V gene: TRBV7-9; J gene: TRBJ1-3; D gene: NA; clone size: NA; CDR3 DNA: TGTGCCAGCAGCTTAGTAGGGGCTGGAAACACCATATATTTT; CDR3 protein: CASSLVGAGNTIYF
V gene: TRBV11-2; J gene: TRBJ2-7; D gene: TRBD1; clone size: NA; CDR3 DNA: TGTGCCAGCAGCTCACAGGGGGGCTCCTACGAGCAGTACTTC; CDR3 protein: CASSSQGGSYEQYF
V gene: TRBV6-6; J gene: TRBJ1-5; D gene: TRBD1; clone size: NA; CDR3 DNA: TGTGCCAGCAGTAGACAGGGGGTTGGCAATCAGCCCCAGCATTTT; CDR3 protein: CASSRQGVGNQPQHF
V gene: TRBV4-2; J gene: TRBJ1-1; D gene: NA; clone size: NA; CDR3 DNA: TGTGCCAGCAGCCCCCCCACTGGGAGGAACACTGAAGCTTTCTTT; CDR3 protein: CASSPPTGRNTEAFF
V gene: TRBV28; J gene: TRBJ2-7; D gene: TRBD2; clone size: NA; CDR3 DNA: TGTGCCAGCAGTTTAAGGACCTCTAGCGGCTCGGCTTCCGAGCAGTACTTC; CDR3 protein: CASSLRTSSGSASEQYF
V gene: TRBV6-5; J gene: TRBJ1-5; D gene: TRBD1; clone size: NA; CDR3 DNA: TGTGCCAGCAGCCGACAGGGTGGCAATCAGCCCCAGCATTTT; CDR3 protein: CASSRQGGNQPQHF
V gene: TRBV10-3; J gene: TRBJ2-1; D gene: TRBD2; clone size: NA; CDR3 DNA: TGTGCCATCAGTGAGTCTCAGCGGGGAAACAATGAGCAGTTCTTC; CDR3 protein: CAISESQRGNNEQFF
V gene: TRBV5-4; J gene: TRBJ2-2; D gene: NA; clone size: once; CDR3 DNA: TGTGCCAGCAGCCCGCGGGACCCGAACACCGGGGAGCTGTTTTTT; CDR3 protein: CASSPRDPNTGELFF
V gene: TRBV4-1; J gene: TRBJ2-5; D gene: NA; clone size: NA; CDR3 DNA: TGCGCCAGCAGCCTAGCCGGGGGCGGGAGATTTCAAGAGACCCAGTACTTC; CDR3 protein: CASSLAGGGRFQETQYF
V gene: TRBV27; J gene: TRBJ2-2; D gene: NA; clone size: NA; CDR3 DNA: TGTGCCAGCAGATCAGTCCAACGGTCGGGCGGGGAGCTGTTTTTT; CDR3 protein: CASRSVQRSGGELFF
V gene: TRBV18; J gene: TRBJ2-2; D gene: NA; clone size: NA; CDR3 DNA: TGTGCCAGCTCACCACTGGGGGCTAGCTCTAACACCGGGGAGCTGTTTTTT; CDR3 protein: CASSPLGASSNTGELFF
V gene: TRBV11-2; J gene: TRBJ2-3; D gene: TRBD2; clone size: NA; CDR3 DNA: TGTGCCAGCAGCCGACACTTAGCGGGAGAAGATACGCAGTATTTT; CDR3 protein: CASSRHLAGEDTQYF
V gene: TRBV11-2; J gene: TRBJ2-1; D gene: TRBD1; clone size: NA; CDR3 DNA: TGTGCCAGCAGCCTCGATACAGGGGACTACAATGAGCAGTTCTTC; CDR3 protein: CASSLDTGDYNEQFF
V gene: TRBV7-2; J gene: TRBJ2-5; D gene: TRBD2; clone size: NA; CDR3 DNA: TGTGCCAGCAGCACCCAACACCCGGGACTAGCGGGAGAGACCCAGTACTTC; CDR3 protein: CASSTQHPGLAGETQYF
V gene: TRBV28; J gene: TRBJ1-2; D gene: NA; clone size: NA; CDR3 DNA: TGTGCCAGCAGTGTAAGAGACTATGGCTACACCTTC; CDR3 protein: CASSVRDYGYTF
V gene: TRBV15; J gene: TRBJ2-7; D gene: NA; clone size: NA; CDR3 DNA: TGTGCCACCAGTCTTCAGGGGGGAAGGGAGCAGTACTTC; CDR3 protein: CATSLQGGREQYF
V gene: TRBV13; J gene: TRBJ2-6; D gene: NA; clone size: NA; CDR3 DNA: TGTGCCAGCAGCTTAGGCCCTAGGGGAACTGGGGCCAACGTCCTGACTTTC; CDR3 protein: CASSLGPRGTGANVLTF
V gene: TRBV19; J gene: TRBJ2-7; D gene: TRBD1; clone size: NA; CDR3 DNA: TGTGCCAGTAGTACCCCGGGACAGGGGGAGACCTACGAGCAGTACTTC; CDR3 protein: CASSTPGQGETYEQYF
V gene: TRBV7-8; J gene: TRBJ1-5; D gene: NA; clone size: medium-sized; CDR3 DNA: TGTGCCAGCAGCTTTAACAGAAATCAGCCCCAGCATTTT; CDR3 protein: CASSFNRNQPQHF
V gene: TRBV5-1; J gene: TRBJ2-1; D gene: TRBD2; clone size: once; CDR3 DNA: TGCGCCAGCAGCTCTATCTCCGGGACTAGTTTGTACAATGAGCAGTTCTTC; CDR3 protein: CASSSISGTSLYNEQFF
V gene: TRBV3-1/TRBV3-2; J gene: TRBJ2-1; D gene: NA; clone size: NA; CDR3 DNA: TGTGCCAGCAGCCCAAGATCAGCGGAAAGCTCCTACAATGAGCAGTTCTTC; CDR3 protein: CASSPRSAESSYNEQFF
V gene: TRBV21-1; J gene: TRBJ2-4; D gene: NA; clone size: NA; CDR3 DNA: TGTGCCAGCAGCGAGGGGACAGGGGGCTGCAAAAACATTCAGTACTTC; CDR3 protein: CASSEGTGGCKNIQYF
V gene: TRBV7-3; J gene: TRBJ2-3; D gene: NA; clone size: NA; CDR3 DNA: TGTGCCAGCAGCTTAATAGCGGCTAGCACAGATACGCAGTATTTT; CDR3 protein: CASSLIAASTDTQYF